The clone carrying this T cell receptor beta chain was detected a few times. What it binds is unknown. Each CDR3 protein gets one entry after TCRdb re-called the reads with MiXCR. The repertoire has 250,000 or so distinct CDR3 sequences, approximately 13% of them found once; the top ten carry 1.5% to 2%. The germline gives CDR1 SGHDT, CDR2 YYEEEE. This CDR3 has 14 residues. The V gene end was trimmed by 1 base and the J gene end by 6 bases; junction bases not matched to a gene: 3. The sample belongs to a study of T cell repertoires in cytomegalovirus infection. Across the study: Both CMV infection and a matching HLA type were indicated by public TCR beta signatures. Findings and limits, study-wide: CMV-specific TCR beta clonotypes restricted by HLA-C dominated the ex vivo response. Summed public TCR beta family frequency identified CMV carriers bearing the relevant HLA.

The chain links TRBV5-6 to TRBJ2-5, with 10 nucleotides matching TRBD2. The origin of this receptor is a human donor in good health (CMV status not recorded). Some clones in this sample may be carry-over from other donors' samples. Sequencing used PBMCs. Here the CDR3 DNA reads TGTGCCAGCAGCTTGAGACTAGCGGGTCAGACCCAGTACTTC. Translated: CASSLRLAGQTQYF. Supplemented by reference TRBV5-6 and TRBJ2-5, the full variable domain reads DAGVTQSPTHLIKTRGQQVTLRCSPKSGHDTVSWYQQALGQGPQFIFQYYEEEERQRGNFPDRFSGHQFPNYSSELNVNALLLGDSALYLCASSLRLAGQTQYFGPGTRLLVL.